The entry below gives a single TCR beta chain sequence along with its context. This clonotype was seen many times. The specificity of this receptor is unknown. Base qualities are missing; no much larger clone stands one base away. This entry is derived from a study of T-cell reconstitution after alpha-beta-depleted transplantation in children (dated by TCRdb to about 2016). For context, the study as a whole: T-cell immune reconstitution after TCRalphabeta/CD19-depleted allogeneic hematopoietic cell transplantation in children was quantitatively tracked in the study by means of TCR repertoire profiling. Overall study results and their limits: About two months after transplant, the apparently early recovery of alphabetaT-cell counts reportedly depended on just several hundred clones that had expanded rapidly and came from non-depleted graft cells. The high TCRbeta diversity at day 60 in some patients was ascribed to recipient T cells and intrathymic progenitors that had survived conditioning. Over subsequent months, a decline in hyperexpanded clone frequencies was noted, and after one year, T-cell counts and TCRbeta diversity were mostly ascribed to newly produced T cells.

From the germline V gene, CDR1 is SGHRS and CDR2 is YFSETQ. Inclusive of the bounding cysteine and phenylalanine, the CDR3 is 17 residues long. Kept here is only the CDR3 DNA, which spans 51 bases and is read in frame from base 1. The germline V end is reduced by 0 bases and the J end by 8 bases; junction bases left unmatched: 9. The label giving this sample's treatment or condition can be read as: allogeneic hematopoietic cell transplantation with graft depleted of TCRalphabeta T cells and CD19 B cells. The transplant recipients were children given TCRalphabeta/CD19-depleted allogeneic hematopoietic cell grafts. Libraries were made using PCR. Sequencing relied on an Illumina HiSeq 2500. TCR library preparation used molecular barcoding, with unique molecular identifiers applied to normalize quantification of the TCRbeta repertoire. TCRdb's own reprocessing of the public reads used fastp at Q25 and MiXCR and kept productive beta chains. Each record represents a unique CDR3 protein, reported with the most common genes and DNA among its rows. This sample is represented by under 750,000 distinct CDR3 sequences; 23% of them were singletons. 13% to 15% of the sample lies in the top ten.

The sequencing here drew on PBMCs, mostly from graft donor cells, taken 360 days after TCRalphabeta/CD19-depleted stem cell transplant. Here the chain combines TRBV5-1 and TRBJ2-1, and 12 junctional nucleotides match TRBD1. The receptor comes from a boy in the first two years of life who had a stem cell transplant for acute myeloid leukemia, so the T cells may come from the graft donor. The DNA sequence is as follows: TGCGCCAGCAGCTTGGCCAGCGGGACAGGGGGCTGGGATGAGCAGTTCTTC. This gives the protein CASSLASGTGGWDEQFF.